The entry below gives a single T cell receptor (beta chain) sequence along with its context. This record comes from a study of CD8 T cells in Susac syndrome. Roughly 0.45 to 1 ug RNA was reverse transcribed with random hexamers. One entry per CDR3 protein, called by TCRdb with MiXCR from the immunoSEQ multiplex PCR reads. The data hold more than 150,000 distinct CDR3 sequences, with over 90% observed a single time. CDR3 length: 14 amino acids. V dropped 5 bases and J dropped 0 bases, with 11 bases sitting between them. The germline V gene has CDR1 GTSNPN and CDR2 SVGIG (reference sequence). This TCR was sampled from a human donor with Susac syndrome. The chain recombines TRBV30 with TRBJ1-5; no definite D call. The sample comprised CD8+ T cells from PBMCs. CDR3 protein: CAWAARNSNQPQHF. CDR3 DNA: TGTGCCTGGGCTGCACGGAATAGCAATCAGCCCCAGCATTTT.